The T cell receptor (beta chain) under discussion was sequenced for a study of blood T cell repertoires in COVID-19. At the level of the study: Spain, Italy and the United States supplied samples that represented acute and convalescent COVID-19.

Trimming left V 11 bases short and J 0 bases short, with 17 bases between. CDR3 size: 14 residues. The repertoire was sequenced with immunoSEQ multiplex PCR; TCRdb's copy has only in-frame clones and lacks some. Here the sample spans about 80,000 clones, about 78% being singletons. The J gene is TRBJ2-7, the V gene TRBV23-1; D perhaps matches TRBD2 (6 bases). TRBV23-1 is known as an ORF, though its function is uncertain. Sequencing was performed on peripheral blood. This receptor was taken from a human donor in a cohort sampled during active COVID-19. The CDR3 here is CAVALEGISYEQYV. The DNA for the CDR3 is TGCGCCGTAGCCTTGGAGGGGATCTCCTACGAGCAGTACGTC.